The 6 T cell receptor beta chains listed next were all sequenced from one sample in a study of blood T cell repertoires in COVID-19. The assay was immunoSEQ multiplex PCR, and TCRdb's table has in-frame clones only and misses some. The table lists about 460,000 clones, about 85% of them singletons, with roughly 8% in the top ten. The material sequenced was PBMCs or T cells enriched from blood (not recorded which). These receptors originate from a woman aged 55-70 years who had recovered from COVID-19.

The rearrangement uses TRBV5-4 and TRBJ1-6; 9 nucleotides match TRBD1. The germline V gene has CDR1 SGHNT and CDR2 YYREEE (reference sequence). The CDR3 consists of 17 residues. Germline trimming cut 4 bases from V and 9 bases from J; bases unmatched to any gene: 14. The CDR3 coding sequence is TGTGCCAGCAGCCCCGTGACAGGGGGGGCGAGGGGTTCACCCCTCCACTTT. Residues: CASSPVTGGARGSPLHF.

V and J are TRBV13 and TRBJ1-1, with TRBD1 matching over 10 bases. Germline assignment: CDR1 PRHDT and CDR2 FYEKMQ (reference sequence). The trim removed 6 bases at V and 9 bases at J, leaving 7 bases unmatched. This CDR3 contains 13 residues. CDR3 sequence: CASRDYDRGQAFF. In nucleotides, the CDR3 is TGTGCCAGCAGGGATTACGACAGGGGGCAAGCTTTCTTT.

The chain joins TRBV5-5 to TRBJ1-6, with D hard to call. Trimming stripped 3 bases from V and 3 bases from J, with 13 bases between. The germline V gene encodes CDR1 SGHKS and CDR2 YYEKEE (reference sequence). The CDR3 runs to 16 residues. CDR3 sequence (DNA): TGTGCCAGCAGCTCCGGAGGGAGAAACTATAATTCACCCCTCCACTTT. It translates to CASSSGGRNYNSPLHF.

This clone was recorded once. This chain connects TRBV5-1 to TRBJ2-3, with 10 bases fitting TRBD2. This CDR3 region has 18 residues. Germline V gene data show CDR1 as SGHRS and CDR2 as YFSETQ. The V and J ends lost 2 bases and 0 bases, in that order; junction bases with no gene match: 9. The CDR3 bases are TGCGCCAGCAGCTTTGGCCAGCGGGGGGGCCCTAGCACAGATACGCAGTATTTT. Translation gives CASSFGQRGGPSTDTQYF.

This clone has only a few counts. The chain carries TRBV2 and TRBJ2-5, with D possibly TRBD2 on 6 matching bases. CDR3 size: 14 residues. Trimming shortened V by 8 bases and J by 4 bases, and 17 bases separated the two germline ends. From germline, CDR1 is SNHLY and CDR2 FYNNEI. In DNA, the CDR3 is TGTGCCAGCGGAGAGCTCGGAGGGCGAGAGACCCAGTACTTC. Its protein is CASGELGGRETQYF.

This chain joins TRBV7-8 and TRBJ1-6; 8 bases align to TRBD1. Trimming cost V 1 base and J 2 bases; bases outside gene matches: 4. The CDR3 loop spans 17 amino acids. Germline V gene sequence: CDR1 SGHVS, CDR2 FQNEAQ. CDR3 sequence (DNA): TGTGCCAGCAGCTTAGTAGGGACAGGCACCTATAATTCACCCCTCCACTTT. It yields the protein CASSLVGTGTYNSPLHF.